This T cell receptor beta chain was observed in a study of T cell responses to AZD1222 COVID-19 vaccine. Study-level points and caveats: The donor cohort was predominantly white British with a female majority, and clonal diversity may have been underestimated.

Second-dose schedules of about 4 or about 12 weeks were combined. Using immunoSEQ multiplex PCR, the repertoire was profiled, and TCRdb retains in-frame clones only, with some absent. The sample has about 110,000 clones; 87% are singletons. This clone was detected a few times. Its matching antigen is unknown. Its ends do not fully match the called genes, so a read error is possible. This CDR3 is 14 amino acids long. CDR1 and CDR2 from the germline V gene are SGHDT and YYEEEE. V gene TRBV5-6 combines with J gene TRBJ2-7; D ambiguous. The TCR comes from an adult who received the AZD1222 COVID-19 vaccine. The source material was peripheral blood, sampled 28 days after the second AZD1222 dose. The CDR3 sequence is CASSLWVGEPYGNF. CDR3 nucleotide sequence: TGTGCCAGCAGCTTGTGGGTCGGCGAGCCCTACGGAAACTTC.